This T cell receptor (beta chain) was identified in a study of response to subunit inactivated influenza vaccine (dated by TCRdb to 2017 to 2018). With regard to the full study: The study used deep quantitative T cell receptor repertoire profiling to track responses to a trivalent subunit inactivated influenza vaccine.

Broad study findings and their caveats: The authors suggested that each seasonal influenza vaccination may recruit only a limited number of new T cells.

CDR1 and CDR2 were assigned from the germline V gene as MNHEY and SVGEGT. The V end gives up 6 bases and the J end 2 bases, leaving 15 bases in the junction not matched to a gene. The cysteine opens and the phenylalanine closes a CDR3 of 17 amino acids. Of the read, only the CDR3 DNA is kept; its 51 bases are in frame from base 1. The time point label corresponds to: more than 35 days after influenza vaccine administration. The method was RT-PCR. TCRdb records Illumina HiSeq 2500 as the sequencer. In TCRdb, the public reads were trimmed at Q25 with fastp and aligned with MiXCR, with productive beta chains retained. Rows merge per CDR3 protein into single entries with the most common DNA and genes. In all, the sample holds fewer than 700,000 distinct CDR3 sequences, and over 10% of those were seen once. The leading ten clones occupy less than 15% of the sample. Ten or more counts support this clonotype. Its antigen target is currently unknown. Base qualities are missing; no much larger clone stands one base away.

The rearrangement joined TRBV6-2 or TRBV6-3 to TRBJ2-7; TRBD1 aligns with 8 central bases. The sample consisted of PBMCs from blood, taken 45 days after vaccination. This TCR was recovered from a man aged 50 to 59 who received an inactivated influenza vaccine. Donor details come from another sample of the same person, matched by shared clones. The CDR3 loop reads CASRVTRRDRRTYEQYF. The sequenced DNA: TGTGCCAGCAGAGTTACGCGAAGGGACAGGCGGACCTACGAGCAGTACTTC.